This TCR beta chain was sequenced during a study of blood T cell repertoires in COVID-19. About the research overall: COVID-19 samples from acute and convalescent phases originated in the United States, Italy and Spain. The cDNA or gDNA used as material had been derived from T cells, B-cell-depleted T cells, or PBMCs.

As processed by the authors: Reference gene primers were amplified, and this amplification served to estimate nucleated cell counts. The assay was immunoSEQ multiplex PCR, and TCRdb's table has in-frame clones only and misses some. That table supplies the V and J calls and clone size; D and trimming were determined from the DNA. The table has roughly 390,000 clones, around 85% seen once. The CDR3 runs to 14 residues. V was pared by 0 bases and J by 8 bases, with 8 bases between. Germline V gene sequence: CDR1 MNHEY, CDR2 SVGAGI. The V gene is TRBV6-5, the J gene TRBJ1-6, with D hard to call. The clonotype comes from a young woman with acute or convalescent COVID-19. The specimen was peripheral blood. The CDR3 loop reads CASSYSAGYSPLHF. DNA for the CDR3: TGTGCCAGCAGTTACTCGGCCGGGTATTCACCCCTCCACTTT.